This TCR beta chain was profiled in a study of OX40 agonist ivuxolimab in advanced cancers. Findings and caveats of the study: Undetermined was the antigen specificity of the expanded peripheral T cells. Dose levels from 0.1 to 3.0 mg/kg saw CD4+ and CD8+ blood T cells expand clonally by week 6.

The protocol was immunoSEQ multiplex PCR, while the TCRdb copy is restricted to in-frame clones and leaves out a portion. The repertoire includes 70,000 to 95,000 clones, around 83% of them detected once, and under 0.8% sits in the top ten. The CDR3 extends over 15 amino acids. Germline CDR1 SGHDT, CDR2 YYEEEE. Deletions cut 3 bases from V and 3 bases from J, with 12 bases between. Concerning this clone: Its antigen is currently unknown.

This chain links TRBV5-6 with TRBJ1-4; possible D gene TRBD1, 6 bases. The clonotype originates from an adult with an advanced solid tumor such as melanoma, head and neck, liver or kidney cancer. The sample was CD4+ or CD8+ T cells sorted from blood, taken in a trial of the OX40 agonist ivuxolimab. CDR3 residues: CASSSGVGPNEKLFF. CDR3 coding DNA: TGTGCCAGCAGCTCAGGGGTGGGACCTAATGAAAAACTGTTTTTT. The full variable domain, in which reference TRBV5-6 and TRBJ1-4 provide the parts outside the CDR3, is DAGVTQSPTHLIKTRGQQVTLRCSPKSGHDTVSWYQQALGQGPQFIFQYYEEEERQRGNFPDRFSGHQFPNYSSELNVNALLLGDSALYLCASSSGVGPNEKLFFGSGTQLSVL.